Below are 12 T cell receptor beta chains sequenced from a single sample in a study of CD8+CD57+ T cells in acquired aplastic anemia. Patients picked for sequencing had shown CD8+CD57+ cell expansion detected by flow cytometry. According to the study, genomic DNA was the template for TCR beta VDJ and CDR3 profiling. A single record per CDR3 protein comes from TCRdb applying MiXCR to the reads. The sample holds 150,000 to 180,000 distinct CDR3 sequences, roughly half seen once. The sample was sorted CD4+, CD8+, or CD8+CD57+ T cells (not recorded which) from PBMCs. These receptors all stem from a human donor with aplastic anemia.

This chain uses TRBV11-2 with TRBJ2-2, with 7 bases lining up with TRBD2. CDR1 and CDR2 from the germline V gene are SGHAT and FQNNGV. Unmatched junction bases numbered 7, after V lost 4 bases and J lost 2 bases. This CDR3 comprises 16 residues. The CDR3 reads CASSYAGLPNTGELFF. The DNA for the CDR3 is TGTGCCAGCAGCTACGCGGGACTACCAAACACCGGGGAGCTGTTTTTT. Drawing the rest from reference TRBV11-2 and TRBJ2-2, the complete variable domain is EAGVAQSPRYKIIEKRQSVAFWCNPISGHATLYWYQQILGQGPKLLIQFQNNGVVDDSQLPKDRFSAERLKGVDSTLKIQPAKLEDSAVYLCASSYAGLPNTGELFFGEGSRLTVL.

The rearrangement links TRBV9 to TRBJ2-5, with D perhaps matching TRBD1 or TRBD2 (7 bases each). The CDR3 is 15 amino acids. Germline V gene lookup returns CDR1 SGDLS and CDR2 YYNGEE. V was shortened by 5 bases and J by 4 bases, with 18 bases between the two germline ends. This CDR3 is CASSVLPGGAETQYF. CDR3 DNA: TGTGCCAGCAGTGTACTTCCAGGGGGGGCAGAGACCCAGTACTTC.

The CDR3: CASSYFGETGSPLHF. CDR3 nucleotide sequence: TGTGCCAGCAGTTACTTCGGGGAAACTGGATCACCCCTCCACTTT. The chain carries TRBV6-5 and TRBJ1-6, with D unresolved. V was trimmed by 1 base and J by 10 bases, leaving 14 bases between them. CDR1 is MNHEY and CDR2 is SVGAGI in the germline V gene. CDR3 length equals 15 residues.

This clonotype was counted only a few times. A much larger clonotype is one base distant, so this may be a read error. The chain uses TRBV5-5 and TRBJ2-7; no firm D call. The CDR3 is made up of 14 amino acids. Looked up from germline, CDR1 is SGHKS and CDR2 is YYEKEE (reference sequence). V gave up 0 bases and J gave up 7 bases, with 14 bases separating them. The CDR3: CASSLESDVDEQYF. In nucleotides, the CDR3 is TGTGCCAGCAGCTTGGAGAGCGACGTTGATGAGCAGTACTTC. The full variable domain, completed using reference TRBV5-5 and TRBJ2-7, is DAGVTQSPTHLIKTRGQQVTLRCSPISGHKSVSWYQQVLGQGPQFIFQYYEKEERGRGNFPDRFSARQFPNYSSELNVNALLLGDSALYLCASSLESDVDEQYFGPGTRLTVT.

This clonotype was observed at least ten times. The chain is built from TRBV12-3 or TRBV12-4 and TRBJ1-5; D uncertain. The CDR3 covers 13 residues. The ends were cut back, 3 bases at V and 5 bases at J, with 8 bases in the middle. In DNA form, the CDR3 reads TGTGCCAGCAGTTTGGAGGTTTATCAGCCCCAGCATTTT. The encoded protein is CASSLEVYQPQHF.

This chain uses TRBV24-1 with TRBJ1-2; 8 bases are shared with TRBD1. The CDR3 length is 15 residues. Germline CDR1 and CDR2: KGHDR and SFDVKD. V lost 4 bases to trimming and J lost 4 bases; unmatched junction nucleotides: 7. CDR3 residues: CATSEPGQAIYGYTF. The CDR3 DNA follows: TGTGCCACCAGTGAGCCGGGACAGGCGATCTATGGCTACACCTTC.

This clonotype has a count of ten or more. V usage is TRBV20-1 and J usage is TRBJ2-3, with TRBD2 as a possible D gene (6 bases). The CDR3 is 16 residues long. The germline V gene encodes CDR1 DFQATT and CDR2 SNEGSKA (reference sequence). V was pared by 1 base and J by 2 bases, with 16 bases between. The CDR3 loop reads CSARGGGNDNTDTQYF. The CDR3 DNA sequence: TGCAGTGCTAGAGGCGGAGGGAACGACAACACAGATACGCAGTATTTT.

This rearrangement joins TRBV20-1 to TRBJ2-3; TRBD2 matches 9 bases. The CDR3 runs 15 residues. The V and J ends lost 6 bases and 3 bases, in that order; junction bases with no gene match: 10. CDR1 DFQATT and CDR2 SNEGSKA come from the germline V gene (reference sequence). This CDR3 reads CSAIRGLAGTDTQYF. CDR3 sequence (DNA): TGCAGTGCCATTAGGGGCCTAGCGGGGACAGATACGCAGTATTTT.

The chain has TRBV10-3 and TRBJ2-7; D is perhaps TRBD1 or TRBD2 (5 bases each). This CDR3 contains 12 residues. The germline V and J ends were trimmed by 4 bases and 4 bases, with 8 bases remaining between them. CDR1 and CDR2 from the germline V gene are ENHRY and SYGVKD. The DNA for the CDR3 is TGTGCCATCAGTGCGGGACGGTACGAGCAGTACTTC. Translated: CAISAGRYEQYF.

This clonotype was recorded once. One end of the junction is discordant with germline, which a read error may explain. The V gene is TRBV9, the J gene TRBJ2-1; TRBD2 is a possible D gene (6 bases). The CDR3 length is 16 residues. Per the germline V gene, CDR1 is SGDLS and CDR2 is YYNGEE. CDR3 loop: CASRDRAGSPDNEQLF. The DNA of the CDR3 is TGTGCCAGCAGGGACCGGGCGGGATCCCCCGACAATGAGCAGCTCTTC.

V is TRBV29-1 and J is TRBJ1-1; tentatively, D is TRBD1 (6 bases). V shed 6 bases and J shed 7 bases, with 15 bases lying between them. Germline CDR1 SQVTM, CDR2 ANQGSEA. The length of the CDR3 is 12 residues. The chain's CDR3 is CSVARTASEAFF. CDR3 DNA: TGCAGCGTCGCCAGGACAGCCAGTGAAGCTTTCTTT.

The V call is TRBV19, the J call TRBJ1-1; D remains ambiguous. Germline CDR1 and CDR2: LNHDA and SQIVND (reference sequence). Trimming took off 3 bases at V and 1 base at J, with 12 bases between the two ends. This CDR3 is 15 amino acids long. CDR3 bases: TGTGCCAGTAGTATTGTCGACAACAGGAACACTGAAGCTTTCTTT. It translates to CASSIVDNRNTEAFF.